The 20 T cell receptor beta chains in this list originate from one sample, sequenced in a study of radiotherapy plus CTLA-4 blockade in lung cancer. TCRdb's copy holds only in-frame clones and misses some; the assay was immunoSEQ multiplex PCR. The table lists about 48,000 clones, approximately 78% of them singletons. The specimen was peripheral blood, collected from a patient treated with radiotherapy plus ipilimumab. These receptors all come from a human donor with non-small cell lung cancer who had stable disease on radiotherapy plus ipilimumab.

The chain uses TRBV19 and TRBJ2-6, with a possible D match to TRBD2 (6 bases). This CDR3 has 14 residues. Per the germline V gene, CDR1 is LNHDA and CDR2 is SQIVND (reference sequence). V lost 7 bases, J lost 4 bases, and 11 bases lay in between. DNA of the CDR3: TGTGCCAGTAATCCGGGAGCCGGGGCCAACGTCCTGACTTTC. Translated: CASNPGAGANVLTF.

The rearrangement joins TRBV4-3 to TRBJ2-1; D is perhaps TRBD1 (5 bases). The CDR3 has 14 amino acids. CDR1 and CDR2 from the germline V gene are LGHNA and YSLEER. Between the trimmed V and J ends, which lost 7 bases and 4 bases, there was a span of 14 bases. CDR3 sequence reads: CASTQGRGYNEQFF. The CDR3 nucleotides are TGCGCCAGCACCCAGGGTAGGGGATACAATGAGCAGTTCTTC.

The CDR3 region has the DNA TGTGCCAGCAGCTCGACGGGAGACTATGGCTACACCTTC. Translating gives CASSSTGDYGYTF. This chain connects TRBV7-9 to TRBJ1-2; D is ambiguous. The germline V gene encodes CDR1 SEHNR and CDR2 FQNEAQ (reference sequence). The CDR3 extends over 13 amino acids. Trimming cost V 4 bases and J 3 bases, with 9 bases left between them.

The chain links TRBV30 to TRBJ2-7; TRBD2 is a possible D gene (6 bases). CDR1 and CDR2 (germline): GTSNPN, SVGIG (reference sequence). The V gene lost 2 bases and the J gene lost 5 bases, with 13 bases spanning the gap. There are 13 residues in the CDR3. The CDR3 here is CAWSRDSINEQYF. The DNA of the CDR3 is TGTGCCTGGAGTCGGGACTCCATCAACGAGCAGTACTTC.

This rearrangement joins TRBV28 to TRBJ2-1; 15 bases agree with TRBD2. Trimming removed 5 bases from V and 0 bases from J; junction bases left unmatched: 2. CDR3 length equals 17 residues. From germline, CDR1 is MDHEN and CDR2 SYDVKM. The CDR3 sequence: CASSGLAGGHSYNEQFF. The CDR3 coding sequence is TGTGCCAGCAGTGGACTAGCGGGGGGGCACTCCTACAATGAGCAGTTCTTC.

The chain carries TRBV5-1 and TRBJ1-6; D perhaps matches TRBD1 (6 bases). V lost 4 bases, J lost 9 bases, and 14 bases lay in between. This CDR3 contains 14 residues. Germline V gene lookup returns CDR1 SGHRS and CDR2 YFSETQ. CDR3 residues: CASSQAGGFSPLHF. The CDR3 nucleotides are TGCGCCAGCAGCCAAGCGGGGGGCTTTTCACCCCTCCACTTT.

The chain employs TRBV5-1 and TRBJ2-7; no firm D call. This CDR3 region has 14 residues. Germline CDR1 SGHRS, CDR2 YFSETQ. V was clipped by 2 bases and J by 0 bases, with 9 bases between them. DNA of the CDR3: TGCGCCAGCAGCTTTGAACAGAGCTCCTACGAGCAGTACTTC. Translation: CASSFEQSSYEQYF.

The gene calls are TRBV10-3 and TRBJ2-3; 8 bases agree with TRBD1. Germline V CDR1 and CDR2: ENHRY, SYGVKD. The junction had 3 bases not matched to a gene; V was cut back by 3 bases and J by 1 base. The CDR3 covers 15 residues. The CDR3 DNA is TGTGCCATCAGTGACCCGACAGGGGGCACAGATACGCAGTATTTT. Its translation: CAISDPTGGTDTQYF.

This chain's CDR3 is CASSQGGLVWLDEQFF. The CDR3, as DNA: TGCGCCAGCAGCCAGGGCGGACTAGTCTGGCTCGATGAGCAGTTCTTC. The chain carries TRBV4-1 and TRBJ2-1; 7 positions match TRBD2. The CDR3 covers 16 residues. V trimming: 3 bases; J trimming: 8 bases; junction bases outside the gene matches: 13. The germline V gene encodes CDR1 MGHRA and CDR2 YSYEKL.

The chain joins TRBV4-3 to TRBJ2-3, with 12 bases aligning to TRBD2. The CDR3 has 18 residues. V lost 0 bases, J lost 3 bases, and 7 bases stayed unmatched. Germline V gene lookup returns CDR1 LGHNA and CDR2 YSLEER. CDR3 protein: CASSQDPSGRVETDTQYF. In nucleotides, the CDR3 is TGCGCCAGCAGCCAAGATCCTAGCGGGAGGGTTGAAACAGATACGCAGTATTTT.

The chain is built from TRBV11-2 and TRBJ2-3, with TRBD2 as a possible D gene (5 bases). Trimming pared 5 bases from V and 9 bases from J, leaving 21 bases between. The CDR3 extends over 15 amino acids. Germline loops: CDR1 SGHAT, CDR2 FQNNGV. DNA of the CDR3: TGTGCCAGCAGCAGCGTTCGGGGTTCTCGGGTGACGCAGTATTTT. Translated: CASSSVRGSRVTQYF.

The chain combines TRBV28 with TRBJ2-7, with 9 bases identical to TRBD1. CDR3 size: 17 residues. Germline CDR1 MDHEN, CDR2 SYDVKM. V shed 5 bases and J 3 bases; nucleotides not matched to a gene: 14. The CDR3 bases are TGTGCCAGCAGTCCCGCAGGACAGGGGAAAATTTACTACGAGCAGTACTTC. Its protein is CASSPAGQGKIYYEQYF.

This clone was recorded once. The genes are TRBV9 and TRBJ1-1, with 9 bases aligning to TRBD1. The ends lost 0 bases at V and 6 bases at J; junction bases unmatched: 6. The CDR3 has 15 amino acids. Germline CDR1 and CDR2: SGDLS and YYNGEE. In DNA, the CDR3 is TGTGCCAGCAGCGTAGCTGGGACAGGGTATTCTGAAGCTTTCTTT. Protein product: CASSVAGTGYSEAFF.

The chain combines TRBV7-9 with TRBJ2-2; D not resolved. Germline V lookup: CDR1 SEHNR, CDR2 FQNEAQ (reference sequence). This CDR3 is 13 amino acids long. Deletions cut 2 bases from V and 7 bases from J, with 8 bases between. In DNA form, the CDR3 reads TGTGCCAGCAGCTTACCTAGATACGGGGAGCTGTTTTTT. Translating gives CASSLPRYGELFF. Full variable domain (remainder filled in from reference TRBV7-9 and TRBJ2-2): DTGVSQNPRHKITKRGQNVTFRCDPISEHNRLYWYRQTLGQGPEFLTYFQNEAQLEKSRLLSDRFSAERPKGSFSTLEIQRTEQGDSAMYLCASSLPRYGELFFGEGSRLTVL.

This clone is a singleton in its sample. CDR3 nucleotide sequence: TGTGCCAGCAGCTTTGGGGGACTAGCGGGAGATCGCGATACGCAGTATTTT. This codes for CASSFGGLAGDRDTQYF. This chain links TRBV11-2 with TRBJ2-3; 14 bases align to TRBD2. There are 17 residues in the CDR3. Germline trimming cut 3 bases from V and 6 bases from J; bases unmatched to any gene: 8. From germline, CDR1 is SGHAT and CDR2 FQNNGV.

The chain has TRBV28 and TRBJ2-3; perhaps TRBD1 as D (6 bases). Germline loops: CDR1 MDHEN, CDR2 SYDVKM. Trimming took off 7 bases at V and 0 bases at J, with 17 bases between the two ends. This CDR3 has 16 residues. The CDR3 nucleotides are TGTGCCAGCACCAAAGGGGGTTGGGATAGCACAGATACGCAGTATTTT. Its protein is CASTKGGWDSTDTQYF.

This clone appeared once. V is TRBV10-2 and J is TRBJ2-2; 9 nucleotides match TRBD2. This CDR3 region has 15 residues. The germline gives CDR1 WSHSY, CDR2 SAAADI. After removal of 6 bases from V and 5 bases from J, the junction contained 7 bases not matched to a gene. The CDR3 DNA is TGCGCCAGCAGAGTAGCGGGAGTCGGTACCGGGGAGCTGTTTTTT. Translated: CASRVAGVGTGELFF.

The chain recombines TRBV13 with TRBJ2-3, with D possibly being TRBD2 (6 bases). The CDR3 has 15 amino acids. Trimming pared 4 bases from V and 2 bases from J, leaving 13 bases between. The germline gives CDR1 PRHDT, CDR2 FYEKMQ (reference sequence). The DNA of the CDR3 is TGTGCCAGCAGCTCCCCGGGACTTAACACAGATACGCAGTATTTT. Residues: CASSSPGLNTDTQYF. Complete variable domain (other parts from reference TRBV13 and TRBJ2-3): AAGVIQSPRHLIKEKRETATLKCYPIPRHDTVYWYQQGPGQDPQFLISFYEKMQSDKGSIPDRFSAQQFSDYHSELNMSSLELGDSALYFCASSSPGLNTDTQYFGPGTRLTVL.

The rearrangement uses TRBV28 and TRBJ2-7; possibly TRBD1 for D (5 bases). Germline lookup yields CDR1 MDHEN and CDR2 SYDVKM. V lost 6 bases and J lost 3, with 12 bases in between. The CDR3 runs 13 residues. The CDR3 sequence is CASRRQRDYEQYF. Written as DNA, the CDR3 is TGTGCCAGCAGGAGACAGCGAGACTACGAGCAGTACTTC.

This clone was found once. The chain carries TRBV5-4 and TRBJ1-4; 8 bases are a match to TRBD1. Germline CDR1 reads SGHNT; CDR2 reads YYREEE (reference sequence). This CDR3 has 16 residues. V shed 2 bases and J 5 bases; nucleotides not matched to a gene: 8. The CDR3 coding sequence is TGTGCCAGCAGCTTCGGACAGGGACCAGGGAATGAAAAACTGTTTTTT. It codes for CASSFGQGPGNEKLFF.